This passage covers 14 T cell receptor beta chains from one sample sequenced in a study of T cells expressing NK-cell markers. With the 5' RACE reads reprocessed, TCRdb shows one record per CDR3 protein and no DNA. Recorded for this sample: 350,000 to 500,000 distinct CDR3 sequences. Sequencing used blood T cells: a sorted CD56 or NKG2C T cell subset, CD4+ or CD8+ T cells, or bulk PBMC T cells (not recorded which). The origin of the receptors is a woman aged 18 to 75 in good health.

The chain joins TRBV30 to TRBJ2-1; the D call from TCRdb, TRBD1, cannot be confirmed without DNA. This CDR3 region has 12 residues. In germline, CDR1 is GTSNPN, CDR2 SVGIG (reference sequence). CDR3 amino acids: CGVGASYNEQFF.

The CDR3 loop is CASSYSGHGAFYEQYF. The V gene is TRBV6-2 or TRBV6-3, the J gene TRBJ2-7; the TCRdb call, TRBD1, lacks DNA for checking. This CDR3 has 16 residues. Per germline, CDR1 MNHEY and CDR2 SVGEGT.

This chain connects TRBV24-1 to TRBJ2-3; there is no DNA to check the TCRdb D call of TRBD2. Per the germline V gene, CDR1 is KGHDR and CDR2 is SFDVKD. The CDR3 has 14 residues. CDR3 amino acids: CATRRAGSTDTQYF.

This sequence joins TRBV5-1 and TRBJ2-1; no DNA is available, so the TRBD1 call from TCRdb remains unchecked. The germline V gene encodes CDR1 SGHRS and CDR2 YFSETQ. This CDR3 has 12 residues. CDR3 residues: CASRGGTLEQFF.

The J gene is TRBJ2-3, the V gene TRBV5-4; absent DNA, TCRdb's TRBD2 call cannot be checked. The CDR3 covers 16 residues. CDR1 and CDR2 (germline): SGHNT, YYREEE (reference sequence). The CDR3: CASSGGLADLTDTQYF.

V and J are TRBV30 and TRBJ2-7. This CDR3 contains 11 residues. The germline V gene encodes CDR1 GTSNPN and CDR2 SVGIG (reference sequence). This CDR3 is CAWSSAYEQYF. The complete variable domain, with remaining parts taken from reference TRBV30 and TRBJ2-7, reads SQTIHQWPATLVQPVGSPLSLECTVEGTSNPNLYWYRQAAGRGLQLLFYSVGIGQISSEVPQNLSASRPQDRQFILSSKKLLLSDSGFYLCAWSSAYEQYFGPGTRLTVT.

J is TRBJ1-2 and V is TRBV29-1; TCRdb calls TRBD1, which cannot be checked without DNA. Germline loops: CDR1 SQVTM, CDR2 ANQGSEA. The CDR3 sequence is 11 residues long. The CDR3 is CSAGTDYGYTF.

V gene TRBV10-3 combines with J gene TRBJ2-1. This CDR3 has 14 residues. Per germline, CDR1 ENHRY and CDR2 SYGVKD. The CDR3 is CAISADGSYNEQFF.

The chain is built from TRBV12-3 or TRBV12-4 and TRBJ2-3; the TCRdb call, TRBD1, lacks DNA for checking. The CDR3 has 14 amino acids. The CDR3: CASPAVGVADTQYF.

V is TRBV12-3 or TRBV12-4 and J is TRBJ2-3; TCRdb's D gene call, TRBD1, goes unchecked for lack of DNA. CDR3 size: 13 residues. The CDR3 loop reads CASNPVSTDTQYF.

The chain's CDR3 is CASSFGSSGGLYEQYF. This chain uses TRBV5-1 with TRBJ2-7; with no DNA, the TCRdb D assignment of TRBD2 cannot be verified. CDR1 and CDR2 from the germline V gene are SGHRS and YFSETQ. CDR3 length equals 16 residues.

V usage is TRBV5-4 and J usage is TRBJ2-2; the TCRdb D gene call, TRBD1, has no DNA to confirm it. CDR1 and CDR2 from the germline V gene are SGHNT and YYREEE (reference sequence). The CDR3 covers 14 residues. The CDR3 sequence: CASRSTGDTGELFF.

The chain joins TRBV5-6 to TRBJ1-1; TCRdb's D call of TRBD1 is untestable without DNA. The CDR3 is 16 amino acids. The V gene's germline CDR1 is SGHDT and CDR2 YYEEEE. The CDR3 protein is CASSLGWGRVNTEAFF.

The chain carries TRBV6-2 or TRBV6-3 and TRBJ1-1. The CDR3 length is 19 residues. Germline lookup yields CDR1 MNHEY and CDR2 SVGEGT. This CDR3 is CASSYSTGNRGSVNTEAFF.